Listed below are T cell receptor beta chains from one sample, sequenced in a study of blood T cell repertoires in COVID-19. Sequenced by immunoSEQ multiplex PCR; TCRdb stores in-frame clones only, minus some. This table holds a few hundred thousand clones, 70% to 90% found once. Sequenced material: peripheral blood. These receptors were collected from a man aged 18 to 30 with active or convalescent COVID-19. Each CDR3 is given with its conserved first and last residue. Each record gives: J gene, V gene, D gene, clone size, CDR3 length, CDR3 protein, CDR3 DNA. D genes are given only for firm matches. Some rows have no size entry. The others give once, few or many, or a class for an expanded clone.

J: TRBJ2-7
V: TRBV6-5
D: TRBD1
size: .
length: 14
CDR3: CASRNRDSSYEQYF
DNA: TGTGCCAGCAGAAACCGGGACAGCTCCTACGAGCAGTACTTC

J: TRBJ2-4
V: TRBV7-8
D: TRBD2
size: .
length: 15
CDR3: CASSSEAGAKNIQYF
DNA: TGTGCCAGCAGCTCGGAAGCGGGAGCGAAAAACATTCAGTACTTC

J: TRBJ2-5
V: TRBV9
D: .
size: .
length: 15
CDR3: CASSGVDGGTETQYF
DNA: TGTGCCAGCAGCGGAGTTGACGGGGGTACGGAGACCCAGTACTTC

J: TRBJ2-1
V: TRBV7-2
D: TRBD1
size: .
length: 14
CDR3: CASSPQGANNEQFF
DNA: TGTGCCAGCAGCCCACAGGGGGCGAACAATGAGCAGTTCTTC

J: TRBJ2-1
V: TRBV25-1
D: TRBD1
size: .
length: 16
CDR3: CASSPAGTGKYNEQFF
DNA: TGTGCCAGCAGTCCAGCCGGGACAGGGAAATACAATGAGCAGTTCTTC

J: TRBJ2-7
V: TRBV7-2
D: .
size: once
length: 16
CDR3: CASSRMAAEDMYEQYF
DNA: TGTGCCAGCAGCCGGATGGCGGCGGAGGATATGTACGAGCAGTACTTC

J: TRBJ1-1
V: TRBV18
D: .
size: .
length: 16
CDR3: CASSPSLTGLNTEAFF
DNA: TGTGCCAGCTCACCTTCTCTGACAGGCTTGAACACTGAAGCTTTCTTT

J: TRBJ2-7
V: TRBV29-1
D: .
size: .
length: 14
CDR3: CSVEVVVGGYEQYF
DNA: TGCAGCGTTGAAGTCGTGGTAGGGGGATACGAGCAGTACTTC

J: TRBJ2-1
V: TRBV9
D: .
size: few
length: 13
CDR3: CASSPDSVNEQFF
DNA: TGTGCCAGCAGCCCGGACAGTGTCAATGAGCAGTTCTTC

J: TRBJ2-3
V: TRBV6-5
D: .
size: .
length: 14
CDR3: CASSYSEGLDTQYF
DNA: TGTGCCAGCAGTTACTCGGAGGGTTTAGATACGCAGTATTTT

J: TRBJ1-2
V: TRBV7-8
D: .
size: many
length: 16
CDR3: CASSLAPGGGAGGYTF
DNA: TGTGCCAGCAGCTTAGCTCCCGGTGGGGGCGCAGGTGGCTACACCTTC

J: TRBJ2-5
V: TRBV9
D: .
size: .
length: 16
CDR3: CASSVGPLGEGETQYF
DNA: TGTGCCAGCAGCGTAGGTCCCCTCGGTGAGGGAGAGACCCAGTACTTC

J: TRBJ2-7
V: TRBV5-1
D: TRBD1
size: .
length: 19
CDR3: CASSLPGRTGGGSAYEQYF
DNA: TGCGCCAGCAGCTTGCCGGGTCGGACAGGGGGCGGCAGCGCGTACGAGCAGTATTTC

J: TRBJ1-1
V: TRBV11-1
D: TRBD1
size: .
length: 16
CDR3: CASSFGPQGAGTEAFF
DNA: TGTGCCAGCAGCTTCGGCCCCCAGGGGGCAGGCACTGAAGCTTTCTTT

J: TRBJ1-2
V: TRBV7-8
D: .
size: .
length: 14
CDR3: CASNPTESNYGYTF
DNA: TGTGCCAGCAACCCCACAGAGTCTAACTATGGCTACACCTTC

J: TRBJ2-3
V: TRBV4-3
D: TRBD2
size: .
length: 17
CDR3: CASSQDSVLAGGDTQYF
DNA: TGCGCCAGCAGCCAAGATTCGGTGCTAGCGGGGGGGGATACGCAGTATTTT

J: TRBJ2-2
V: TRBV5-1
D: TRBD2
size: .
length: 16
CDR3: CASSAGLAGVTGELFF
DNA: TGCGCCAGCAGCGCTGGACTAGCGGGAGTAACCGGGGAGCTGTTTTTT

J: TRBJ1-1
V: TRBV4-1
D: .
size: .
length: 14
CDR3: CASSQTVRHTEAFF
DNA: TGCGCCAGCAGCCAAACAGTCAGGCACACTGAAGCTTTCTTT

J: TRBJ1-1
V: TRBV19
D: .
size: .
length: 15
CDR3: CASRGLRQQNTEAFF
DNA: TGTGCCAGTAGAGGTCTCCGACAGCAGAACACTGAAGCTTTCTTT

J: TRBJ2-1
V: TRBV11-2
D: .
size: .
length: 16
CDR3: CASSYDDQASGNEQFF
DNA: TGTGCCAGCAGCTATGACGACCAAGCAAGCGGGAATGAGCAGTTCTTC

J: TRBJ1-2
V: TRBV27
D: .
size: .
length: 17
CDR3: CASSFFGFGKEERGYTF
DNA: TGTGCCAGCAGTTTTTTTGGCTTCGGGAAAGAAGAGAGGGGCTACACCTTC

J: TRBJ1-4
V: TRBV6-5
D: TRBD1
size: once
length: 14
CDR3: CASSYDRGWEKLFF
DNA: TGTGCCAGCAGTTACGACAGGGGTTGGGAAAAACTGTTTTTT

J: TRBJ1-4
V: TRBV19
D: TRBD1
size: .
length: 15
CDR3: CASATAGTGGEKLFF
DNA: TGTGCCAGCGCTACGGCCGGGACAGGGGGTGAAAAACTGTTTTTT

J: TRBJ1-2
V: TRBV7-9
D: .
size: .
length: 12
CDR3: CASSERFYGYTF
DNA: TGTGCCAGCAGCGAGAGATTCTATGGCTACACCTTC

J: TRBJ1-2
V: TRBV12-3/TRBV12-4
D: .
size: .
length: 12
CDR3: CASSYPGYGYTF
DNA: TGTGCCAGCAGCTATCCTGGCTATGGCTACACCTTC

J: TRBJ1-6
V: TRBV7-3
D: .
size: .
length: 15
CDR3: CASSLSAGEGSPLHF
DNA: TGTGCCAGCAGCTTATCGGCAGGGGAAGGATCACCCCTCCACTTT

J: TRBJ1-4
V: TRBV6-5
D: TRBD1
size: .
length: 14
CDR3: CASRKGQFNEKLFF
DNA: TGTGCCAGCAGGAAGGGACAGTTTAATGAAAAACTGTTTTTT

J: TRBJ2-3
V: TRBV5-6
D: .
size: .
length: 17
CDR3: CASSLDMGGLRTDTQYF
DNA: TGTGCCAGCAGCCTTGATATGGGGGGTTTACGCACAGATACGCAGTATTTT

J: TRBJ2-4
V: TRBV11-3
D: TRBD2
size: .
length: 18
CDR3: CASSSDGASGRAKNIQYF
DNA: TGTGCCAGCAGCTCCGACGGGGCTAGCGGGAGAGCCAAAAACATTCAGTACTTC

J: TRBJ2-2
V: TRBV9
D: TRBD2
size: .
length: 15
CDR3: CASSVSGGNTGELFF
DNA: TGTGCCAGCAGCGTAAGCGGGGGGAACACCGGGGAGCTGTTTTTT

J: TRBJ2-1
V: TRBV19
D: TRBD1
size: .
length: 12
CDR3: CASSAGTGWPFF
DNA: TGTGCCAGTAGTGCGGGGACAGGGTGGCCGTTCTTC

J: TRBJ1-6
V: TRBV30
D: TRBD1
size: .
length: 13
CDR3: CAWVRDRASPLHF
DNA: TGTGCCTGGGTACGGGACAGGGCTTCACCCCTCCACTTT

J: TRBJ1-2
V: TRBV10-3
D: .
size: .
length: 12
CDR3: CAISEYGYDYTF
DNA: TGTGCCATCAGTGAGTACGGGTACGACTACACCTTC

J: TRBJ2-7
V: TRBV6-5
D: TRBD1
size: .
length: 12
CDR3: CASSQTGVEQYF
DNA: TGTGCCAGCAGTCAGACAGGGGTCGAGCAGTACTTC

J: TRBJ2-7
V: TRBV4-1
D: TRBD1
size: .
length: 13
CDR3: CASSLDRWYEQYF
DNA: TGCGCCAGCAGCCTGGACAGGTGGTATGAGCAGTACTTC

J: TRBJ1-3
V: TRBV18
D: .
size: .
length: 16
CDR3: CASSPGLGASGNTIYF
DNA: TGTGCCAGCTCACCGGGACTAGGGGCGTCTGGAAACACCATATATTTT

J: TRBJ2-1
V: TRBV7-8
D: TRBD2
size: .
length: 16
CDR3: CASSSLGTSGYNEQFF
DNA: TGTGCCAGCAGCTCCCTCGGGACTAGCGGTTACAATGAGCAGTTCTTC

J: TRBJ1-1
V: TRBV6-5
D: .
size: .
length: 13
CDR3: CASSYGGDTEAFF
DNA: TGTGCCAGCAGTTACGGAGGGGACACTGAAGCTTTCTTT

J: TRBJ1-3
V: TRBV29-1
D: .
size: once
length: 14
CDR3: CSAISGVSGNTIYF
DNA: TGCAGCGCTATCTCAGGGGTTTCTGGAAACACCATATATTTT

J: TRBJ2-7
V: TRBV2
D: .
size: .
length: 14
CDR3: CASSEQGETYEQYF
DNA: TGTGCCAGCAGTGAACAGGGTGAGACCTACGAGCAGTACTTC

J: TRBJ1-3
V: TRBV7-2
D: .
size: once
length: 15
CDR3: CASSSRDYSGNTIYF
DNA: TGTGCCAGCAGCTCCAGGGATTACTCTGGAAACACCATATATTTT

J: TRBJ2-3
V: TRBV18
D: TRBD2
size: .
length: 17
CDR3: CASSPLATSGSWYTQYF
DNA: TGTGCCAGCTCACCACTTGCGACTAGCGGGAGTTGGTATACGCAGTATTTT